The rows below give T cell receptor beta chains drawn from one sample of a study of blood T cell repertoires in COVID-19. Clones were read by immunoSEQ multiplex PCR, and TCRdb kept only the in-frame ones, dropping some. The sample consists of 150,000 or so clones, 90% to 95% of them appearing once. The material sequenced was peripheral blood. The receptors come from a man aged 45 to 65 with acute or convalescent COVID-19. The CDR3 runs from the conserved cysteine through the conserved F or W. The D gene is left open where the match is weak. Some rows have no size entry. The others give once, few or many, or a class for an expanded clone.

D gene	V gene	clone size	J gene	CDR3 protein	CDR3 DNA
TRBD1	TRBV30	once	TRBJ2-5	CAWRDSRTRGGQVRTQYF	TGTGCCTGGAGGGATTCTAGGACAAGAGGGGGCCAAGTCCGGACCCAGTACTTC
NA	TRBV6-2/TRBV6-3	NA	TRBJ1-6	CASSRGSAYNSPLHF	TGTGCCAGCAGTAGGGGGAGCGCCTATAATTCACCCCTCCACTTT
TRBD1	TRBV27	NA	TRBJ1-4	CASSSNRGQTTNEKLFF	TGTGCCAGCAGCTCTAACAGGGGGCAAACAACTAATGAAAAACTGTTTTTT
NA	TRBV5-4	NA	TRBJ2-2	CASSFGLTLTGELFF	TGTGCCAGCAGCTTTGGACTTACCCTCACCGGGGAGCTGTTTTTT
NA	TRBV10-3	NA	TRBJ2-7	CAISESTYEQYF	TGTGCCATCAGTGAGTCCACCTACGAGCAGTACTTC
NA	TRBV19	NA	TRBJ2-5	CAMGPYQETQYF	TGTGCCATGGGGCCGTACCAAGAGACCCAGTACTTC
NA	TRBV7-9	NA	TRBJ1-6	CASSSTGIHSPLHF	TGTGCCAGCAGCTCCACAGGGATTCATTCACCCCTCCACTTT
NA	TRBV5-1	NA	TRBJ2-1	CASSLGETPRSYNEQFF	TGCGCCAGCAGCTTGGGGGAGACCCCGCGCTCCTACAATGAGCAGTTCTTC
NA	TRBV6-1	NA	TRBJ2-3	CASSEAGAGAQGDTQYF	TGTGCCAGCAGTGAAGCTGGGGCCGGAGCTCAGGGGGATACGCAGTATTTT
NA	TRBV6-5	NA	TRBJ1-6	CASSYSPGGDSPLHF	TGTGCCAGCAGTTACTCCCCGGGGGGAGATTCACCCCTCCACTTT
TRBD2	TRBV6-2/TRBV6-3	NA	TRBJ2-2	CASSYALTSGGPNTGELFF	TGTGCCAGCAGTTACGCCCTGACTAGCGGGGGACCGAACACCGGGGAGCTGTTTTTT
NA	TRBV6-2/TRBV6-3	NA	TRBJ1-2	CASSLGDYGYTF	TGTGCCAGCAGTTTGGGAGACTATGGCTACACCTTC
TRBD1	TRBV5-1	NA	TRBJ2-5	CASSFSGTGSPIQETQYF	TGCGCCAGCAGCTTCTCCGGGACAGGAAGCCCAATCCAAGAGACCCAGTACTTC
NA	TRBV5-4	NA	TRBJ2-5	CASSLAIQETQYF	TGTGCCAGCAGCTTAGCGATCCAAGAGACCCAGTACTTC
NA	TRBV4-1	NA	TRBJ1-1	CASSQVSGVNTEAFF	TGCGCCAGCAGCCAAGTTAGCGGGGTGAACACTGAAGCTTTCTTT
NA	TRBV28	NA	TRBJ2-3	CASSPQGGQLTDTQYF	TGTGCCAGCAGTCCTCAGGGGGGACAACTCACAGATACGCAGTATTTT
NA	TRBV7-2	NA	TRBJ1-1	CASSAPVGTLLTEAFF	TGTGCCAGCAGCGCCCCCGTCGGAACACTACTCACTGAAGCTTTCTTT
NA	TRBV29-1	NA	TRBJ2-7	CSARSDTYEQYF	TGCAGCGCCCGTTCTGACACGTACGAGCAGTACTTC
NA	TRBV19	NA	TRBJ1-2	CASSIQGSYGYTF	TGTGCCAGTAGTATCCAGGGTTCCTATGGCTACACCTTC
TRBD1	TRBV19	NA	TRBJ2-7	CASSIKTDRGYYEQYF	TGTGCCAGTAGTATAAAAACGGACAGGGGATACTACGAGCAGTACTTC
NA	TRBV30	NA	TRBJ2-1	CAWSVPGLTNEQFF	TGTGCCTGGAGTGTACCGGGACTGACCAATGAGCAGTTCTTC
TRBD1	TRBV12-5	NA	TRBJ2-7	CASGFAGGEQYF	TGTGCTAGTGGTTTCGCAGGGGGCGAGCAGTACTTC
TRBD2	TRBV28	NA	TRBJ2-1	CASSLGGGGYNEQFF	TGTGCCAGCAGTTTGGGTGGGGGAGGGTACAATGAGCAGTTCTTC
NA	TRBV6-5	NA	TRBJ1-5	CASRFGTMGQPQHF	TGTGCCAGCAGATTTGGGACAATGGGGCAGCCCCAGCATTTT
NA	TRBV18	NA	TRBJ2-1	CASSPYLGSSYNEQFF	TGTGCCAGCTCACCATACCTAGGGAGCTCCTACAATGAGCAGTTCTTC
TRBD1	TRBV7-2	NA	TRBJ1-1	CASSFGQGKTFF	TGTGCCAGCAGCTTCGGACAGGGGAAAACTTTCTTT
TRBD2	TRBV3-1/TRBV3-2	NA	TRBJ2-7	CASSPRESAEQYF	TGTGCCAGCAGCCCGCGGGAGTCCGCCGAGCAGTACTTC
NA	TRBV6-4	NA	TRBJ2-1	CASSDEYNEQFF	TGTGCCAGCAGTGACGAGTACAATGAGCAGTTCTTC
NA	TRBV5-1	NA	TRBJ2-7	CASSLVVGGSYEQYF	TGCGCCAGCAGCTTGGTTGTTGGAGGCTCCTACGAGCAGTACTTC
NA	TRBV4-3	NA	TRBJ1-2	CASSQESQGFNGYTF	TGCGCCAGCAGCCAAGAGTCACAGGGATTCAATGGCTACACCTTC
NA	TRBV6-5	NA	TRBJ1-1	CASSYSTVAEAFF	TGTGCCAGCAGTTACTCGACAGTAGCTGAAGCTTTCTTT
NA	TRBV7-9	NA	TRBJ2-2	CASSPNTGELFF	TGTGCCAGCAGCCCAAACACCGGGGAGCTGTTTTTT
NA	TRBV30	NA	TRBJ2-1	CAWSVHAHYNEQFF	TGTGCCTGGAGTGTACATGCTCACTACAATGAGCAGTTCTTC
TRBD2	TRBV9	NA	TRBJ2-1	CASSVGSSGGAYNEQFF	TGTGCCAGCAGCGTAGGATCCAGCGGGGGGGCGTACAATGAGCAGTTCTTC
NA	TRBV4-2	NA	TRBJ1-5	CASSQEMFALYQPQHF	TGTGCCAGCAGCCAAGAGATGTTTGCCCTATATCAGCCCCAGCATTTT
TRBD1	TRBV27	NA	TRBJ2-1	CASSHRDRVYNEQFF	TGTGCCAGCAGTCACCGGGACAGGGTCTACAATGAGCAGTTCTTC
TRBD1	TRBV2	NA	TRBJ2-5	CASRPTGGETQYF	TGTGCCAGCAGACCGACAGGGGGAGAGACCCAGTACTTC
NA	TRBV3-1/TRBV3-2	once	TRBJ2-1	CASSRFAEYYNEQFF	TGTGCCAGCAGCCGATTTGCGGAGTACTACAATGAGCAGTTCTTC
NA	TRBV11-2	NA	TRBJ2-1	CASSLDRVGYNEQFF	TGTGCCAGCAGCTTAGACAGGGTCGGTTACAATGAGCAGTTCTTC
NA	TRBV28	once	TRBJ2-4	CASRNGEAKNIQYF	TGTGCCAGCAGAAATGGAGAAGCCAAAAACATTCAGTACTTC
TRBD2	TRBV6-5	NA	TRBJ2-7	CASSYSPGGNYEQYF	TGTGCCAGCAGTTACTCTCCGGGAGGGAACTACGAGCAGTACTTC
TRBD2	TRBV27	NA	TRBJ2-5	CASAGLAGKLIQETQYF	TGTGCCAGCGCCGGACTAGCGGGAAAGCTAATTCAAGAGACCCAGTACTTC
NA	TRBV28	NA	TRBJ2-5	CASSLIEGQETQYF	TGTGCCAGCAGTTTAATAGAGGGCCAAGAGACCCAGTACTTC
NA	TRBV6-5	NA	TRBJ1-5	CASSPPTEPQHF	TGTGCCAGCAGTCCCCCGACAGAGCCCCAGCATTTT
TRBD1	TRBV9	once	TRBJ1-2	CASSGQGGRRGVLRYGYTF	TGTGCCAGCAGCGGCCAGGGGGGACGCAGGGGAGTACTACGGTATGGCTACACCTTC
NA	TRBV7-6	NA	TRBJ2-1	CASSLARYDEQFF	TGTGCCAGCAGCTTAGCACGGTACGATGAGCAGTTCTTC
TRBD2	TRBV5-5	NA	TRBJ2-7	CASSLVPSGSEEQYF	TGTGCCAGCAGCTTGGTTCCTAGCGGGAGTGAAGAGCAGTACTTC
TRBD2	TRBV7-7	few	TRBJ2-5	CASSLGLAGAKETQYF	TGTGCTAGCAGCTTAGGACTAGCGGGGGCGAAAGAGACCCAGTACTTC
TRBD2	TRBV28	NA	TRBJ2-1	CASSKGTGLAVYNEQFF	TGTGCCAGCAGTAAAGGGACAGGACTAGCGGTCTACAATGAGCAGTTCTTC
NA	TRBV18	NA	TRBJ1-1	CASSIRLNTEAFF	TGTGCCAGCTCAATCCGTCTGAACACTGAAGCTTTCTTT
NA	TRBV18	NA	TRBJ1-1	CASTVGEDTEAFF	TGTGCCAGCACCGTGGGGGAGGATACTGAAGCTTTCTTT
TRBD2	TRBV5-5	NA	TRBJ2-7	CASTVTSGKGYEQYF	TGTGCCAGCACCGTGACTAGCGGGAAGGGATACGAGCAGTACTTC
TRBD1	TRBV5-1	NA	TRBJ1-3	CASSLAGQGGPSYSGNTIYF	TGCGCCAGCAGCTTGGCCGGACAGGGAGGGCCTTCTTACTCTGGAAACACCATATATTTT
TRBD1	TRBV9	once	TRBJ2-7	CASSSRDSSYEQYF	TGTGCCAGCAGCTCCCGGGACAGCTCCTACGAGCAGTACTTC
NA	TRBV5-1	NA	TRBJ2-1	CASAVPQAWGEQFF	TGCGCCAGCGCCGTGCCACAGGCTTGGGGTGAGCAGTTCTTC
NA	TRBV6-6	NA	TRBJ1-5	CASSYMALGNQPQHF	TGTGCCAGCAGTTACATGGCTCTCGGCAATCAGCCCCAGCATTTT
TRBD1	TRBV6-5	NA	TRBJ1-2	CASSYSRRGAYGYTF	TGTGCCAGCAGTTACTCCCGCAGGGGGGCCTATGGCTACACCTTC
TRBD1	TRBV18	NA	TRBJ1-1	CASSPGQGTSTEAFF	TGTGCCAGCTCACCCGGACAGGGCACGAGTACTGAAGCTTTCTTT
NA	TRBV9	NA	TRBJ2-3	CASSVLEDTQYF	TGTGCCAGCAGCGTCCTCGAGGATACGCAGTATTTT
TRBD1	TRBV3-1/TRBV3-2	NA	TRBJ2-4	CASSQDAGQGWNIQYF	TGTGCCAGCAGCCAAGACGCGGGACAGGGCTGGAACATTCAGTACTTC